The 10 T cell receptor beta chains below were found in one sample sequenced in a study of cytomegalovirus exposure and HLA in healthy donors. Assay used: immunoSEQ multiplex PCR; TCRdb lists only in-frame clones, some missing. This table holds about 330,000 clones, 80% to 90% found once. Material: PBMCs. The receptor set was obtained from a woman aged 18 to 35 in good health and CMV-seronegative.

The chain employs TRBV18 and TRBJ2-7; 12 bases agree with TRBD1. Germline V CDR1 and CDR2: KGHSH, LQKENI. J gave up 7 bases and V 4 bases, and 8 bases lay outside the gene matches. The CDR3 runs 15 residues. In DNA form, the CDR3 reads TGTGCCAGCTCACAAGGGGGACAGGGGGCAGGTGAGCAGTACTTC. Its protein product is CASSQGGQGAGEQYF.

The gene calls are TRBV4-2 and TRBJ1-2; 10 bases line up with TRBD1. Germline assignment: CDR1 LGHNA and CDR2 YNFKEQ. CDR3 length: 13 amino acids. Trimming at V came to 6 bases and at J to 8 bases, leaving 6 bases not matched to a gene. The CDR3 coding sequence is TGTGCCAGCAGTCCGACAGGGGGCAAGGGCTACACCTTC. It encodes CASSPTGGKGYTF.

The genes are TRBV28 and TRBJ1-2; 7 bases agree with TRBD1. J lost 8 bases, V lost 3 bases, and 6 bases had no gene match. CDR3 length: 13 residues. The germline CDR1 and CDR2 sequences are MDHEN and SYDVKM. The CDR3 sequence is CASSFDRVTGYTF. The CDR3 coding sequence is TGTGCCAGCAGTTTTGACAGGGTGACGGGCTACACCTTC.

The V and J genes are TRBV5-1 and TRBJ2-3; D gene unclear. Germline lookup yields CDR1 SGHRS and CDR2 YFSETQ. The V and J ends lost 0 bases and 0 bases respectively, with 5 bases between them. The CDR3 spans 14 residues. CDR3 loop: CASSLGRSTDTQYF. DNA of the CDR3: TGCGCCAGCAGCTTGGGGCGGAGCACAGATACGCAGTATTTT.

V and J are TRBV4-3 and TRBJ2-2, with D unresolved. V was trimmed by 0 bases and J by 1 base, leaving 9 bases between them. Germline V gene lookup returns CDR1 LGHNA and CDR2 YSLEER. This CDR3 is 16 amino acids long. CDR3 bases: TGCGCCAGCAGCCAAGACAGACAAATGAACACCGGGGAGCTGTTTTTT. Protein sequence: CASSQDRQMNTGELFF.

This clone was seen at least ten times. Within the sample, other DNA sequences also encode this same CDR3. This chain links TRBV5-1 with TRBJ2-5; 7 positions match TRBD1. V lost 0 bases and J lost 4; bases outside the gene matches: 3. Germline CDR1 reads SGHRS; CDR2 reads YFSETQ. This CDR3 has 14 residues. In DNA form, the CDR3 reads TGCGCCAGCAGCTTGGGACAGGGAGCAGAGACCCAGTACTTC. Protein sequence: CASSLGQGAETQYF. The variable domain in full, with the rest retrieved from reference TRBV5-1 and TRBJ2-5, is KAGVTQTPRYLIKTRGQQVTLSCSPISGHRSVSWYQQTPGQGLQFLFEYFSETQRNKGNFPGRFSGRQFSNSRSEMNVSTLELGDSALYLCASSLGQGAETQYFGPGTRLLVL.

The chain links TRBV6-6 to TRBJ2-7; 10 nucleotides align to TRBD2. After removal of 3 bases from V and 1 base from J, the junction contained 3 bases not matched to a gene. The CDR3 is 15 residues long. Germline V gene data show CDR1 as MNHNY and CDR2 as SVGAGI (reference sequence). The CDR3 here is CASSYEREGSYEQYF. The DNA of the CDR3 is TGTGCCAGCAGTTATGAGCGGGAGGGTTCCTACGAGCAGTACTTC.

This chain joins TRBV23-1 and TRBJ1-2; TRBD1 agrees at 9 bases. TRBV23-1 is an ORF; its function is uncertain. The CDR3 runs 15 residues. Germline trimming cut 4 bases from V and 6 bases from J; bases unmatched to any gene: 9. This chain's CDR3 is CASSRGTGNVDGYTF. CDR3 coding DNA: TGCGCCAGCAGTCGAGGGACAGGGAACGTTGATGGCTACACCTTC.

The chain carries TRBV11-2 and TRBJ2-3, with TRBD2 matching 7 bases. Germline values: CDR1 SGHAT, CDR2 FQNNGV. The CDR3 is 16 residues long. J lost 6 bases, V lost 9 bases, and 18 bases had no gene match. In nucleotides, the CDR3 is TGTGCCAGGGCCGGGGTGATAGCGGGTATGCGGGATACGCAGTATTTT. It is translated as CARAGVIAGMRDTQYF.

CDR3 sequence (DNA): TGCGCCAGCAGCCTGGGACTAGCGGGAGACTACGAGCAGTACTTC. As protein: CASSLGLAGDYEQYF. The rearrangement joins TRBV4-3 to TRBJ2-7, with 14 nucleotides matching TRBD2. This CDR3 is built from 15 residues. CDR1 is LGHNA and CDR2 is YSLEER in the germline V gene. The junction had 2 bases not matched to a gene; V was cut back by 4 bases and J by 3 bases.